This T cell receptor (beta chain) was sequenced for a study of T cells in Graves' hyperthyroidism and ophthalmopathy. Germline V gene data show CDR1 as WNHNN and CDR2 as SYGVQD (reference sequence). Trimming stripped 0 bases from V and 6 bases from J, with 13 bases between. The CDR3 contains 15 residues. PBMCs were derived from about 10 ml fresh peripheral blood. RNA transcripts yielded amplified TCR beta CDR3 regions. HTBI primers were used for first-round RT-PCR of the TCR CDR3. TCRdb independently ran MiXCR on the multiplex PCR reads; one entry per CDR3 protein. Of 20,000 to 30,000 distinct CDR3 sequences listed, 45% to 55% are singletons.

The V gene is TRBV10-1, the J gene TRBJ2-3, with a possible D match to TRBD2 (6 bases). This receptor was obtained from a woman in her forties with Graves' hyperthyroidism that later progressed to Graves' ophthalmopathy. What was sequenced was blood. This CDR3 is CASSESPGDRDTQYF. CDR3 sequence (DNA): TGCGCCAGCAGTGAGTCCCCGGGAGACCGGGATACGCAGTATTTT.